Listed below are T cell receptor beta chains from one sample, sequenced in a study of tumor and adjacent non-tumor tissue in lung cancer. MiXCR, applied by TCRdb to the multiplex PCR reads, yields one record per CDR3 protein. The sample lists more than 85,000 distinct CDR3 sequences; around 82% were seen once. Sequencing input: lung tumor tissue. Receptors were obtained from a man aged 70-80 years with non-small cell lung cancer. Each CDR3 is given without its conserved first and last residue. The D gene is left open where the match is weak. For some rows the clone size is stated as once, few or many, or as a class when expanded; others skip it.

TRBJ2-2 | TRBV11-2 | - | TRBD2 | ASSWGGGPTRELF
TRBJ1-5 | TRBV4-1 | - | - | ASSHLPSGLYSNQPQH
TRBJ1-2 | TRBV4-2 | many | TRBD1 | ASSPTGTDILYGYT
TRBJ2-7 | TRBV4-1 | - | - | ASIQQLQGITYEQY
TRBJ2-7 | TRBV29-1 | - | - | SVRYLSERSEQY
TRBJ2-1 | TRBV20-1 | many | TRBD1 | SARETGPYNEQF
TRBJ1-2 | TRBV4-3 | - | TRBD1 | ASSQDLGTVCCT
TRBJ1-2 | TRBV19 | many | - | ASSIAGRRYGYT
TRBJ2-7 | TRBV4-2 | - | TRBD1 | ARSQGQDLYEQY
TRBJ2-3 | TRBV11-3 | - | - | TSSATGHLTDTQY
TRBJ2-7 | TRBV5-5 | few | - | ASSWDKGEQY
TRBJ2-7 | TRBV4-2 | - | TRBD1 | VSSQGQGLYEQN
TRBJ1-5 | TRBV6-6 | many | - | ASSPGGVRNNQPQH
TRBJ2-1 | TRBV30 | - | TRBD2 | AWSTGTSGKYSEQF
TRBJ1-6 | TRBV29-1 | - | - | SVTITGWSGGSPLH
TRBJ2-6 | TRBV6-1 | - | - | SSGHSGADVLT
TRBJ1-2 | TRBV7-8 | many | - | ASSYLGDRHYGYT
TRBJ2-3 | TRBV11-3 | - | TRBD2 | ASSLRGLAGGRNMQF
TRBJ2-2 | TRBV6-5 | - | TRBD2 | ASSYSLAGSNTGELF
TRBJ2-2 | TRBV5-6 | many | - | ASSFFGSRDTGELF
TRBJ1-3 | TRBV6-1 | - | - | ASSDLTRIRNTIY
TRBJ2-1 | TRBV10-3 | once | TRBD1 | ASRDSTYNEQF
TRBJ1-1 | TRBV4-1 | medium-sized | - | ASSQDSMNTEAF
TRBJ2-1 | TRBV29-1 | - | - | SVHGQRSYNEQF
TRBJ1-1 | TRBV29-1 | - | TRBD1 | NVLDRGGDTEAF
TRBJ1-6 | TRBV7-9 | - | TRBD1 | ASSNRGSHLH
TRBJ2-1 | TRBV6-2/TRBV6-3 | - | TRBD2 | ASRPGGTSGHSSYNEQF